One sample yielded the 12 T cell receptor beta chains listed below, sequenced in a study of graft-versus-host responses after intestinal transplantation. Sequenced by immunoSEQ multiplex PCR; TCRdb stores in-frame clones only, minus some. This table holds over 40,000 clones, 85% to 95% found once. These receptors' antigens are unknown. The specimen comprised unstimulated CD8+ T cells sorted from spleen or lymph node cells, sampled before transplant. The receptors originated from a human donor who was the organ donor for an intestinal transplant.

The chain carries TRBV11-2 and TRBJ2-1; 9 bases map to TRBD2. J lost 5 bases, V lost 5 bases, and 7 bases had no gene match. CDR3 size: 15 residues. The germline V gene encodes CDR1 SGHAT and CDR2 FQNNGV. The chain's CDR3 is CASSPPAGGDNEQFF. For the CDR3, the DNA is TGTGCCAGCAGCCCACCGGCGGGGGGGGACAATGAGCAGTTCTTC.

The gene calls are TRBV19 and TRBJ1-5; D remains ambiguous. There are 13 residues in the CDR3. V lost 0 bases, J lost 6 bases, and 6 bases lay in between. Germline assignment: CDR1 LNHDA and CDR2 SQIVND (reference sequence). In DNA form, the CDR3 reads TGTGCCAGTAGTATAGAGGGGTTTCAGCCCCAGCATTTT. As protein: CASSIEGFQPQHF.

The chain is built from TRBV11-2 and TRBJ2-5; 10 bases agree with TRBD1. Germline assignment: CDR1 SGHAT and CDR2 FQNNGV. The CDR3 consists of 14 residues. Unmatched junction bases numbered 3, after V lost 4 bases and J lost 4 bases. This CDR3 is CASSSWTGGETQYF. Here the CDR3 DNA reads TGTGCCAGCAGCTCCTGGACAGGGGGAGAGACCCAGTACTTC.

The chain links TRBV4-3 to TRBJ1-3; D remains unclear. Germline CDR1 reads LGHNA; CDR2 reads YSLEER. V lost 0 bases to trimming and J lost 7 bases, with 16 bases between them. The CDR3 spans 16 residues. CDR3 DNA: TGCGCCAGCAGCCAAGATGTCCGGGGTAGATGGAACACCATATATTTT. This gives the protein CASSQDVRGRWNTIYF.

The chain links TRBV10-3 to TRBJ1-4, with unresolved D. Per the germline V gene, CDR1 is ENHRY and CDR2 is SYGVKD. The CDR3 length is 16 residues. Trimming left V 3 bases short and J 7 bases short, with 18 bases between. The CDR3 bases are TGTGCCATCAGTGAACGGGTGCAGGCGGGAAGTGAAAAACTGTTTTTT. Encoded protein: CAISERVQAGSEKLFF.

This rearrangement joins TRBV7-9 to TRBJ2-3; D unresolved. The CDR3 contains 12 residues. Per the germline V gene, CDR1 is SEHNR and CDR2 is FQNEAQ (reference sequence). V lost 5 bases to trimming and J lost 6 bases, with 9 bases between them. CDR3 sequence (DNA): TGTGCCAGCAGCCATCAGCGTGATACGCAGTATTTT. It is translated as CASSHQRDTQYF. Complete variable domain (other parts from reference TRBV7-9 and TRBJ2-3): DTGVSQNPRHKITKRGQNVTFRCDPISEHNRLYWYRQTLGQGPEFLTYFQNEAQLEKSRLLSDRFSAERPKGSFSTLEIQRTEQGDSAMYLCASSHQRDTQYFGPGTRLTVL.

The J gene is TRBJ2-3, the V gene TRBV7-6; 8 bases are a match to TRBD2. Germline V gives CDR1 SGHVS, CDR2 FNYEAQ. This CDR3 is 16 amino acids long. Germline trimming cut 2 bases from V and 6 bases from J; bases unmatched to any gene: 10. CDR3 coding DNA: TGTGCCAGCAGCTTATCCCCTCGGGGGGGACGGGATACGCAGTATTTT. This translates into CASSLSPRGGRDTQYF.

The chain joins TRBV4-2 to TRBJ2-5; TRBD2 matches at 7 bases. V shed 0 bases and J 3 bases; nucleotides not matched to a gene: 4. The length of the CDR3 is 15 residues. CDR1 is LGHNA, CDR2 YNFKEQ, per germline. CDR3 bases: TGTGCCAGCAGCCAAGATGGGGGGGATGAAGAGACCCAGTACTTC. Its translation is CASSQDGGDEETQYF.

This clone was detected only once. J is TRBJ1-4 and V is TRBV29-1; D not certain. Germline V lookup: CDR1 SQVTM, CDR2 ANQGSEA. V shed 5 bases and J shed 8 bases, with 18 bases lying between them. The CDR3 loop spans 14 amino acids. CDR3 region: CSVWARSPEEKLFF. CDR3 sequence (DNA): TGCAGCGTTTGGGCACGTTCCCCTGAGGAAAAACTGTTTTTT.

J is TRBJ2-6 and V is TRBV4-1, with 11 nucleotides matching TRBD1. The germline CDR1 and CDR2 sequences are MGHRA and YSYEKL. CDR3 size: 16 residues. Germline trimming cut 4 bases from V and 4 bases from J; bases unmatched to any gene: 3. The CDR3 DNA follows: TGCGCCAGCAGCCCGGACAGGGGGCTCGGGGCCAACGTCCTGACTTTC. Protein sequence: CASSPDRGLGANVLTF.

The chain has TRBV5-6 and TRBJ2-5; D possibly corresponds to TRBD1 (6 bases). Germline lookup yields CDR1 SGHDT and CDR2 YYEEEE. This CDR3 is 13 amino acids long. V was cut by 0 bases and J by 4 bases, with 7 bases left in between. The CDR3 here is CASSLVQGETQYF. Here the CDR3 DNA reads TGTGCCAGCAGCTTGGTACAGGGAGAGACCCAGTACTTC. The full variable domain, its missing parts supplied by reference TRBV5-6 and TRBJ2-5, is DAGVTQSPTHLIKTRGQQVTLRCSPKSGHDTVSWYQQALGQGPQFIFQYYEEEERQRGNFPDRFSGHQFPNYSSELNVNALLLGDSALYLCASSLVQGETQYFGPGTRLLVL.

The chain employs TRBV30 and TRBJ2-3; 14 bases match TRBD2. CDR3 size: 17 residues. V trimming: 0 bases; J trimming: 5 bases; junction bases outside the gene matches: 7. Germline V gene data show CDR1 as GTSNPN and CDR2 as SVGIG (reference sequence). The CDR3 is CAWSVLATSGGGDTQYF. DNA of the CDR3: TGTGCCTGGAGTGTCCTCGCGACTAGCGGGGGGGGAGATACGCAGTATTTT.